These T cell receptor beta chains were read from a single sample in a study of blood T cell repertoires in COVID-19. This table comes from immunoSEQ multiplex PCR, and its TCRdb copy is limited to in-frame clones, with some not included. Of about 59,000 clones in the sample, around nine tenths were seen once. The sequencing input was peripheral blood. Receptors were obtained from a man aged 80 or over with acute or convalescent COVID-19. Both conserved end residues are part of each CDR3. The order of the fields is J gene, D gene, clone size, V gene, CDR3 DNA, CDR3 protein. D genes are given only for firm matches. A clone size is listed for some rows: how often the clone was seen (once, few, many), or a class if it is expanded.

>TRBJ2-7|.|.|TRBV3-1/TRBV3-2
TGTGCCAGCAGCCAAGACGCGGTCCCCGAGCAGTACTTC
CASSQDAVPEQYF
>TRBJ2-1|.|.|TRBV6-5
TGTGCCAGCAGTTATGTGGGGGGGCGCAATGAGCAGTTCTTC
CASSYVGGRNEQFF
>TRBJ2-5|TRBD1|.|TRBV5-1
TGCGCCAGCAGCCCGACGCCGACAGGGGGCTTAGAGACCCAGTACTTC
CASSPTPTGGLETQYF
>TRBJ1-2|.|.|TRBV11-2
TGTGCCAGCAGCGAAGCCCGATTTGGTGGCTACACCTTC
CASSEARFGGYTF
>TRBJ2-5|TRBD1|once|TRBV7-9
TGTGCCAGCAGTCCTGACAGGGGTGGGGAGACCCAGTACTTC
CASSPDRGGETQYF
>TRBJ2-3|.|.|TRBV19
TGTGCCAGTCGCACGGCAGGGAGCACAGATACGCAGTATTTT
CASRTAGSTDTQYF
>TRBJ2-3|TRBD1|once|TRBV2
TGTGCCAGCAGCCAGGGGGACCCTAAGGGCGCAGATACGCAGTATTTT
CASSQGDPKGADTQYF
>TRBJ1-2|.|once|TRBV6-1
TGTGCCAGCAGTGAAGCGCTCGGGGACTATGGCTACACCTTC
CASSEALGDYGYTF
>TRBJ1-2|.|.|TRBV14
TGTGCCAGCAGCCCCTCGGGTTGGGGCTACACCTTC
CASSPSGWGYTF
>TRBJ2-7|.|.|TRBV30
TGTGCCTGGAGTCGGACAGAGACCTACGAGCAGTACTTC
CAWSRTETYEQYF
>TRBJ2-2|.|.|TRBV6-2/TRBV6-3
TGTGCCAGCAGTTACCCCCAAGAGGGCACCGGGGAGCTGTTTTTT
CASSYPQEGTGELFF
>TRBJ1-2|.|.|TRBV5-6
TGTGCCAGCAGCTTAGGTGCACAGGGTTGGTCCGCCTACACCTTC
CASSLGAQGWSAYTF
>TRBJ1-5|.|.|TRBV19
TGTGCCAGTAGCTATGGGGGGTTCGGGAATCAGCCCCAGCATTTT
CASSYGGFGNQPQHF
>TRBJ1-6|TRBD1|.|TRBV2
TGTGCCAGCAGTGAGGGACAGGGAAAGGGGTCCTATAATTCACCCCTCCACTTT
CASSEGQGKGSYNSPLHF
>TRBJ1-1|.|.|TRBV7-9
TGTGCCAGCAGCTTAGATGGGCGAGGGCAGGCCCCTAACACTGAAGCTTTCTTT
CASSLDGRGQAPNTEAFF
>TRBJ2-1|.|once|TRBV5-1
TGCGCCAGCAGCTTGGGGGCCGGACTGCGGAGCTCCTACAATGAGCAGTTCTTC
CASSLGAGLRSSYNEQFF
>TRBJ2-3|.|.|TRBV2
TGTGCCAGCAGTAACAGGTTTTCAGATACGCAGTATTTT
CASSNRFSDTQYF
>TRBJ2-2|TRBD1|.|TRBV6-2/TRBV6-3
TGTGCCAGCAGTGGACAGGGTCCGAACACCGGGGAGCTGTTTTTT
CASSGQGPNTGELFF
>TRBJ1-1|.|.|TRBV2
TGTGCCAGCAGTGTGATACATGGGAACACTGAAGCTTTCTTT
CASSVIHGNTEAFF
>TRBJ1-4|.|.|TRBV4-1
TGCGCCAGCAGCCAAAGGCAGGGCGCTGAGAATGAAAAACTGTTTTTT
CASSQRQGAENEKLFF
>TRBJ2-1|TRBD2|.|TRBV3-1/TRBV3-2
TGTGCCAGCAGTGGTTCCGGGGGGGCATACAATGAGCAGTTCTTC
CASSGSGGAYNEQFF
>TRBJ2-2|.|.|TRBV11-2
TGTGCCAGCACAGGGGAGACCGGGGAGCTGTTTTTT
CASTGETGELFF
>TRBJ1-5|.|.|TRBV11-3
TGTGCCAGCAGCTCCCCGGGGGGGGAGCGCAATCAGCCCCAGCATTTT
CASSSPGGERNQPQHF
>TRBJ2-5|TRBD2|.|TRBV5-4
TGTGCCAGCAGCCAGGGACTAGCGGGGGGAACAGAGACCCAGTACTTC
CASSQGLAGGTETQYF
>TRBJ2-1|TRBD2|once|TRBV19
TGTGCCAGTAGTGCGCTAGCGGGGAACAATGAGCAGTTCTTC
CASSALAGNNEQFF
>TRBJ2-3|TRBD2|few|TRBV9
TGTGCCAGCAGCGTAGTGACTAGCAGAGGCACAGATACGCAGTATTTT
CASSVVTSRGTDTQYF
>TRBJ2-5|.|.|TRBV10-3
TGTGCCATCAGTGGGGCGTCTGGTTTAGCGCAAGAGACCCAGTACTTC
CAISGASGLAQETQYF
>TRBJ1-1|.|.|TRBV12-3/TRBV12-4
TGTGCCAGCAGTTTCGCCGGCACTGAAGCTTTCTTT
CASSFAGTEAFF
>TRBJ2-1|TRBD1|.|TRBV6-4
TGTGCCAGCAGTTCGGACAGGCTGGGCAATGAGCAGTTCTTC
CASSSDRLGNEQFF
>TRBJ2-7|TRBD2|.|TRBV9
TGTGCCAGCAGCAGGACTAGCGGGGGGCTCCACGAGCAGTACTTC
CASSRTSGGLHEQYF
>TRBJ2-7|TRBD1|.|TRBV5-4
TGTGCCAGCAGCCGGGGACAGTTCTACGAGCAGTACTTC
CASSRGQFYEQYF
>TRBJ2-5|TRBD2|few|TRBV7-2
TGTGCCAGCAGCGTCGGGTCCCAGCGGGGGGGCCCGGAGACCCAGTACTTC
CASSVGSQRGGPETQYF
>TRBJ2-5|TRBD2|.|TRBV18
TGTGCCAGCTCACCGTCCAGCGGGGGGCTCGGTCAAGAGACCCAGTACTTC
CASSPSSGGLGQETQYF
>TRBJ1-3|.|.|TRBV7-6
TGTGCCAGCAGCTTAAGTTTGGCGGGGTCTGGAAACACCATATATTTT
CASSLSLAGSGNTIYF
>TRBJ2-7|TRBD2|once|TRBV7-2
TGTGCCAGCAGCTTAGACTCAAGCGGGGTAGGCGCCTACGAGCAGTACTTC
CASSLDSSGVGAYEQYF
>TRBJ1-4|.|once|TRBV20-1
TGCAGTGCTAGTGTGGCTCAGGAAAAACTGTTTTTT
CSASVAQEKLFF